This T cell receptor beta chain was found in a study of blood T cell repertoires in COVID-19. This study enrolled people aged roughly 18 to 90 from 20 to 25 US geographic areas. Generated by immunoSEQ multiplex PCR, the TCRdb table keeps only in-frame clones and is missing some. Of about 240,000 clones listed, more than 75% are singletons. The receptor was derived from a woman aged 40-49 years with acute COVID-19. Material for sequencing was PBMCs or T cells enriched from blood (not recorded which).

The CDR3 DNA is TGTGCCTGGGGGGACGGGACAAAATACGAGCAGTACTTC. This sequence encodes CAWGDGTKYEQYF. The chain uses TRBV30 and TRBJ2-7, with D possibly TRBD1 on 6 matching bases. CDR3 size: 13 residues. V was shortened by 5 bases and J by 4 bases, with 15 bases between the two germline ends. Germline V gene sequence: CDR1 GTSNPN, CDR2 SVGIG (reference sequence).